These T cell receptor beta chains were read from a single sample in a study of blood T cells in healthy people across ages. TCRdb called the 5' RACE reads again in MiXCR, with one record for every CDR3 protein. The data show 850,000 to 1,300,000 distinct CDR3 sequences, under 45% seen once. The sequenced sample consisted of blood. Every receptor here comes from a woman aged 55-70 years in good health. Each CDR3 is given with its conserved first and last residue. The order of the fields is J gene, clone size, V gene, D gene, CDR3 DNA, CDR3 protein. The D gene is left open where the match is weak. Clone size is not always given. Where it is, it says once, few, many or a class for expanded clones.

j_gene: TRBJ2-3; abundance: NA; v_gene: TRBV7-8; d_gene: NA; CDR3nt: TGTGCCAGCAGCTCCCTTCCTACCCCAGATACGCAGTATTTT; CDR3aa: CASSSLPTPDTQYF
j_gene: TRBJ2-7; abundance: few; v_gene: TRBV5-1; d_gene: NA; CDR3nt: TGCGCCAGCAGCTTGTCTGAGGGGACTGGCTACGAGCAGTACTTC; CDR3aa: CASSLSEGTGYEQYF
j_gene: TRBJ2-3; abundance: NA; v_gene: TRBV7-2; d_gene: NA; CDR3nt: TGTGCCAGCAGCTTAGTTGTGGATACGCAGTATTTT; CDR3aa: CASSLVVDTQYF
j_gene: TRBJ2-7; abundance: NA; v_gene: TRBV18; d_gene: NA; CDR3nt: TGTGCCAGCTCACCATCTATTGAGCAGTACTTC; CDR3aa: CASSPSIEQYF
j_gene: TRBJ2-7; abundance: few; v_gene: TRBV5-1; d_gene: TRBD2; CDR3nt: TGCGCCAGCAGCTTGGGTCTAGCGGACGCTCGGCAGTACTTC; CDR3aa: CASSLGLADARQYF
j_gene: TRBJ2-6; abundance: NA; v_gene: TRBV2; d_gene: NA; CDR3nt: TGTGCCAGCACTAACGGTAGCTCTGGGGCCAACGCCCTGACTTTC; CDR3aa: CASTNGSSGANALTF
j_gene: TRBJ2-7; abundance: NA; v_gene: TRBV20-1; d_gene: TRBD1; CDR3nt: TGCAGTGTCCGGACAGGACTCTACGAGCAGTACTTC; CDR3aa: CSVRTGLYEQYF
j_gene: TRBJ2-3; abundance: many; v_gene: TRBV29-1; d_gene: NA; CDR3nt: TGCAGCGTAGCGCCCGGGACTCGCACAGATACGCAGTATTTT; CDR3aa: CSVAPGTRTDTQYF
j_gene: TRBJ1-1; abundance: NA; v_gene: TRBV5-6; d_gene: NA; CDR3nt: TGTGCCAGCAACCTCGGTAGAAACACTGAAGCTTTCTTT; CDR3aa: CASNLGRNTEAFF
j_gene: TRBJ2-1; abundance: few; v_gene: TRBV20-1; d_gene: NA; CDR3nt: TGCAGCCCAAAGGGGCTAGCCTCCTACAATGAGCAGTTCTTC; CDR3aa: CSPKGLASYNEQFF
j_gene: TRBJ1-2; abundance: few; v_gene: TRBV9; d_gene: NA; CDR3nt: TGTGCCAGCAGCCCTTACACCTTC; CDR3aa: CASSPYTF
j_gene: TRBJ2-5; abundance: few; v_gene: TRBV7-9; d_gene: TRBD1; CDR3nt: TGTGCCAGCAGCTTAAGGGGGGACAGGAATCAAGAGACCCAGTACTTC; CDR3aa: CASSLRGDRNQETQYF
j_gene: TRBJ2-5; abundance: NA; v_gene: TRBV20-1; d_gene: TRBD2; CDR3nt: TGCAGTGCTAGTAGACTAGCGGGAGTCGGGTACAATGAGCAGTACTTC; CDR3aa: CSASRLAGVGYNEQYF
j_gene: TRBJ2-7; abundance: NA; v_gene: TRBV4-1; d_gene: TRBD1; CDR3nt: TGCGCCAGCAGCCCGCCTTCCGGGACAGGGGATGGTGAGCAGTACTTC; CDR3aa: CASSPPSGTGDGEQYF
j_gene: TRBJ2-7; abundance: NA; v_gene: TRBV5-1; d_gene: TRBD1; CDR3nt: TGCGCCAGCAGCTTGGCCACCGGGACAGCAAGCTCCTACGAGCAGTACTTC; CDR3aa: CASSLATGTASSYEQYF
j_gene: TRBJ2-6; abundance: few; v_gene: TRBV20-1; d_gene: TRBD1; CDR3nt: TGCAGTGCCCTCCCCCTACAGGGGGCTAATGGGGCCAACGTCCTGACTTTC; CDR3aa: CSALPLQGANGANVLTF
j_gene: TRBJ2-2; abundance: NA; v_gene: TRBV29-1; d_gene: NA; CDR3nt: TGCAGCGGGGGACAACACACCGGGGAGCCGTTTTTT; CDR3aa: CSGGQHTGEPFF
j_gene: TRBJ2-3; abundance: NA; v_gene: TRBV12-3/TRBV12-4; d_gene: NA; CDR3nt: TGTGCCAGCAGTTTTAAGGGTTCAGTTTTAAAAGATACGCAGTATTTT; CDR3aa: CASSFKGSVLKDTQYF
j_gene: TRBJ2-3; abundance: NA; v_gene: TRBV5-1; d_gene: NA; CDR3nt: TGCGCCAGCAGCTTCGGCTCAACGGGGGATACGCAGTATTTT; CDR3aa: CASSFGSTGDTQYF
j_gene: TRBJ1-6; abundance: NA; v_gene: TRBV6-5; d_gene: NA; CDR3nt: TGTGCCAGCAGTGACTCACCAGATTCACCCCTCCACTTT; CDR3aa: CASSDSPDSPLHF
j_gene: TRBJ2-4; abundance: few; v_gene: TRBV27; d_gene: TRBD2; CDR3nt: TGTGCCAGCAGTCTTAGCGGGAGGAGGGGATTAGCCAAAAACATTCAGTACTTC; CDR3aa: CASSLSGRRGLAKNIQYF
j_gene: TRBJ2-5; abundance: few; v_gene: TRBV7-3; d_gene: NA; CDR3nt: TGTGCCAGCAGCCGCGCGTCGGACCCTCAAGAGACCCAGTACTTC; CDR3aa: CASSRASDPQETQYF
j_gene: TRBJ1-2; abundance: NA; v_gene: TRBV24-1; d_gene: NA; CDR3nt: TGTGCCACCAGTGATCCCCAAACAGGGTACCTTTTTGGAGGCTACACCTTC; CDR3aa: CATSDPQTGYLFGGYTF
j_gene: TRBJ2-7; abundance: NA; v_gene: TRBV11-2; d_gene: NA; CDR3nt: TGTGCCAGTACAACCGTGGCGGGCGAGCAGTACTTC; CDR3aa: CASTTVAGEQYF
j_gene: TRBJ2-7; abundance: few; v_gene: TRBV6-2/TRBV6-3; d_gene: TRBD1; CDR3nt: TGTGCCAGCAGTTACCCGTTGAGAGGGGGCTCCAACGAGCAGTACTTC; CDR3aa: CASSYPLRGGSNEQYF
j_gene: TRBJ2-6; abundance: few; v_gene: TRBV28; d_gene: NA; CDR3nt: TGTGCCAGCAGTTTGGAGGGGATTCGGGCCAACGTCCTGACTTTC; CDR3aa: CASSLEGIRANVLTF